This T cell receptor beta chain is from a study of Ad26.COV2.S vaccination and SARS-CoV-2 variants. Study-level background: Doses of Ad26.COV2.S were injected into muscle once or twice, 56 days apart. Regarding the study as a whole: Greater spike-specific TCR breadth was seen in vaccine recipients than in placebo recipients.

The treatment is: 15 to 20 received Ad26.COV2.S at low or high dose, single or two shots; five or six received placebo; per-sample allocation not given. Sampling happened 63 days after the first vaccine or placebo injection. As concerns this clone: Its antigen remains unknown.

Data came from immunoSEQ multiplex PCR; TCRdb stores just in-frame clones and leaves some out. This table has 300,000 to 400,000 clones, 85% appearing once. Sequencing used peripheral blood, obtained in a trial of Ad26.COV2.S vaccine versus placebo. The TCR originated in a person between 18 and 60 years old who received the Ad26.COV2.S COVID-19 vaccine or a placebo.

DNA for the CDR3: TGTGCCAGCGCTTCTAGGGCCCGGGATCAAGAGACCCAGTACTTC. This translates into CASASRARDQETQYF. The chain carries TRBV11-1 and TRBJ2-5, with a weak D call TRBD2 (5 bases). Per germline, CDR1 SGHAT and CDR2 FQDESV (reference sequence). This CDR3 region has 15 residues. V was trimmed by 8 bases and J by 2 bases, leaving 18 bases between them.